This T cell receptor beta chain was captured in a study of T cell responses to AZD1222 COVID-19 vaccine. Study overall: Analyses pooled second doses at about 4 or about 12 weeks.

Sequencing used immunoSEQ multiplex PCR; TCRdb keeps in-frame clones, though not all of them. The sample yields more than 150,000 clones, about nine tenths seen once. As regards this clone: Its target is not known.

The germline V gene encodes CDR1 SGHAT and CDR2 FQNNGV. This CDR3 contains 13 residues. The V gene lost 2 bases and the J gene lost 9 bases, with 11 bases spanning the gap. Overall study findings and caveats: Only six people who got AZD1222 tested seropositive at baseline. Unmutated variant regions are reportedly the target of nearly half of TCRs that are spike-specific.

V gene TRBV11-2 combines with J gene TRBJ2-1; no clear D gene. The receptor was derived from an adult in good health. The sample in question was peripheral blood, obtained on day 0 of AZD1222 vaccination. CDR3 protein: CASSLLRSGEQFF. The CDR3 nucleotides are TGTGCCAGCAGCTTATTACGGTCTGGTGAGCAGTTCTTC.